The 3 T cell receptor beta chains given below trace back to one sample, sequenced in a study of graft-versus-host responses after intestinal transplantation. The data were produced by immunoSEQ multiplex PCR, yet TCRdb's version contains in-frame clones alone and is incomplete. The data show about 120,000 clones, with 75% to 95% seen just once and 0.18% held by the top ten. Their antigen targets remain unknown. Sequencing was performed on unstimulated CD4+ T cells sorted from spleen or lymph node cells, taken before intestinal transplant. Receptors were obtained from a human donor who received an intestinal transplant.

The chain links TRBV7-2 to TRBJ2-2, with a tentative D call TRBD1 (5 bases). Germline lookup yields CDR1 SGHTA and CDR2 FQGNSA. This CDR3 is 13 amino acids long. V lost 0 bases, J lost 13 bases, and 12 bases lay in between. CDR3 DNA: TGTGCCAGCAGCTTAGCCACAGGACCCGGGCTGTTTTTT. Translation gives CASSLATGPGLFF.

The rearrangement uses TRBV6-6 and TRBJ1-6; 9 bases are shared with TRBD1. V trimming: 2 bases; J trimming: 8 bases; junction bases outside the gene matches: 1. The CDR3 runs to 14 residues. The V gene's germline CDR1 is MNHNY and CDR2 SVGAGI (reference sequence). CDR3 sequence (DNA): TGTGCCAGCAGTTACGGGACAGGGTATTCACCCCTCCACTTT. This codes for CASSYGTGYSPLHF.

The chain has TRBV10-3 and TRBJ1-2; TRBD1 matches 8 bases. This CDR3 contains 15 residues. CDR1 ENHRY and CDR2 SYGVKD come from the germline V gene. V lost 5 bases, J lost 2 bases, and 7 bases stayed unmatched. The CDR3 DNA follows: TGTGCCATCAGTCCCCAGACAGGGGAGAACTATGGCTACACCTTC. Its protein is CAISPQTGENYGYTF.